This T cell receptor beta chain was identified in a study of breast tumors, draining lymph nodes, adjacent tissues. Breast cancer patients provided tissue from their axillary draining lymph nodes. Of note for this clonotype: The antigen is not known.

Study-level findings and limits: Most tumor T cells seemingly derive from lymph node, then expand in tumor. Tumor TCR diversity was below lymph nodes but above nontumor tissue.

CDR1 is MDHEN and CDR2 is SYDVKM in the germline V gene. The CDR3 loop spans 16 amino acids. Losses at the gene ends were 5 bases for V and 6 bases for J; bases not matched to a gene: 10. A single record per CDR3 protein comes from TCRdb applying MiXCR to the multiplex PCR reads. This table has 90,000 to 120,000 distinct CDR3 sequences, 21% appearing once. This clonotype originated in a female donor with breast cancer. Some clones in this sample may be carry-over from other donors' samples. This chain uses TRBV28 with TRBJ1-4; 9 positions agree with TRBD1. What was sequenced was axillary lymph node tissue. The CDR3 spells CASSTTDRGLDEKLFF. DNA for the CDR3: TGTGCCAGCAGTACCACGGACAGGGGACTCGATGAAAAACTGTTTTTT.